This TCR beta chain came from a study of OX40 agonist ivuxolimab in advanced cancers. Background on the study: Of the patients, three showed partial responses, one with hepatocellular carcinoma and two with cutaneous melanoma. Study results and limitations: By week 6 at 0.1 to 3.0 mg/kg, blood CD4+ and CD8+ T cells had expanded clonally.

The data were produced by immunoSEQ multiplex PCR, yet TCRdb's version contains in-frame clones alone and is incomplete. The table has 40,000 to 55,000 clones, roughly nine tenths seen once. This clone was recorded only once. As yet, its antigen is unknown. The clonotype was recovered from an adult with an advanced solid tumor such as melanoma, head and neck, liver or kidney cancer. Sequenced here: CD4+ or CD8+ T cells sorted from blood, sampled in a trial of the OX40 agonist ivuxolimab.

CDR3 sequence reads: CASSLADEGVGRYYGYTF. CDR3 in DNA: TGTGCCAGCAGCTTGGCCGATGAGGGAGTGGGCAGGTACTATGGCTACACCTTC. This chain connects TRBV5-5 to TRBJ1-2; no reliable D call. This CDR3 has 18 residues. Germline assignment: CDR1 SGHKS and CDR2 YYEKEE (reference sequence). Trimming stripped 0 bases from V and 3 bases from J, with 21 bases between.